One sample yielded the 23 T cell receptor beta chains listed below, sequenced in a study of CD8+CD57+ T cells in acquired aplastic anemia. Sequencing was done on patients that had shown CD8+CD57+ cell expansion by flow cytometry. Profiles of TCR beta VDJ and CDR3 were generated from a genomic DNA template. TCRdb fed the reads into MiXCR, producing one record per CDR3 protein. The sample comprises approximately 220,000 distinct CDR3 sequences, around half of which are singletons, and 6.5% to 10% rests with the top ten. The sequenced sample consisted of sorted CD4+, CD8+, or CD8+CD57+ T cells (not recorded which) from PBMCs. These TCRs come from a human donor with aplastic anemia.

On this clonotype itself: A read error may explain this, as a much larger clone is one base away. The V and J genes are TRBV12-5 and TRBJ1-5; D not certain. The V end was cut by 1 base, the J end by 6 bases, with 7 bases between. CDR1 and CDR2 (germline): LGHNT, FRNRAP. CDR3 size: 13 residues. This chain's CDR3 is CASGLGLSQPQHF. The CDR3 DNA follows: TGTGCTAGTGGTTTGGGACTTAGTCAGCCCCAGCATTTT.

This clonotype occurred many times. The rearrangement links TRBV4-1 to TRBJ1-2, with TRBD1 matching over 10 bases. Trimming took 6 bases from V and 0 from J; bases not matched to a gene: 10. The CDR3 totals 17 residues. CDR1 is MGHRA, CDR2 YSYEKL, per germline. Written as DNA, the CDR3 is TGCGCCAGCAGACTTACCGGGACAGGGGATACTAACTATGGCTACACCTTC. Amino acid sequence: CASRLTGTGDTNYGYTF.

The table lists this clonotype with many counts. This chain connects TRBV12-3 or TRBV12-4 to TRBJ2-6; D possibly corresponds to TRBD2 (7 bases). V lost 6 bases and J 2 bases, leaving 20 bases between the germline ends. This CDR3 is built from 18 residues. The CDR3 DNA sequence: TGTGCCAGCAGCCTTAGTGGGGGAGGGGGTGCTGGGGCCAACGTCCTGACTTTC. It codes for CASSLSGGGGAGANVLTF.

This chain links TRBV19 with TRBJ1-1; possibly TRBD1 for D (5 bases). Germline assignment: CDR1 LNHDA and CDR2 SQIVND (reference sequence). The V gene lost 3 bases and the J gene lost 10 bases, with 12 bases spanning the gap. The CDR3 sequence is 12 residues long. Here the CDR3 DNA reads TGTGCCAGTAGTATGAGGGGTTGGGGAGCTTTCTTT. Translation gives CASSMRGWGAFF.

This clonotype was found many times. J is TRBJ2-3 and V is TRBV19; 9 bases are shared with TRBD1. CDR1 is LNHDA, CDR2 SQIVND, per germline (reference sequence). The CDR3 covers 16 residues. Trimming removed 4 bases from V and 3 bases from J; junction bases left unmatched: 8. DNA of the CDR3: TGTGCCAGTAGTAAACTACAGGGGGCGGGGACAGATACGCAGTATTTT. It is translated as CASSKLQGAGTDTQYF.

This clonotype showed up just a few times. A read error may explain this, as a much larger clone is one base away. The rearrangement links TRBV2 to TRBJ2-7; D unclear. Germline V gene data show CDR1 as SNHLY and CDR2 as FYNNEI. The CDR3 has 11 amino acids. Trimming removed 8 bases at V and 3 bases at J, with 8 bases between. The CDR3 region is CASGYDYEQYF. The CDR3 DNA follows: TGTGCCAGCGGTTACGACTACGAGCAGTACTTC.

Note on this clonotype: The conserved closing phenylalanine or tryptophan is absent in this CDR3, likely reflecting a read error. This rearrangement joins TRBV9 to TRBJ1-2, with 7 bases aligning to TRBD1. The J segment lost 4 bases and the V segment lost 4 bases, leaving 10 bases of the junction unmatched. The CDR3 extends over 15 amino acids. Germline CDR1 and CDR2: SGDLS and YYNGEE. CDR3 DNA: TGTGCCAGCAGCCCTCTGTCCGGACAGGTCTATGGCTACACCCTC. Protein sequence: CASSPLSGQVYGYTL.

Here the CDR3 DNA reads TGTGCCAGCAGCTATAGGACTAGCGGGAGTTACAATGAGCAGTTCTTC. Its protein product is CASSYRTSGSYNEQFF. The rearrangement links TRBV5-6 to TRBJ2-7; 13 bases match TRBD2. The DNA end favors TRBJ2-1, so the J call may be wrong. This CDR3 is built from 16 residues. Germline assignment: CDR1 SGHDT and CDR2 YYEEEE.

V gene TRBV19 combines with J gene TRBJ2-2, with D possibly called TRBD1 or TRBD2 (5 bases each). Germline V gene data show CDR1 as LNHDA and CDR2 as SQIVND (reference sequence). V gave up 10 bases and J gave up 0 bases, with 9 bases separating them. This CDR3 contains 13 residues. The CDR3 protein is CATGPSNTGELFF. Here the CDR3 DNA reads TGTGCCACGGGACCCTCGAACACCGGGGAGCTGTTTTTT.

The chain has TRBV12-3 or TRBV12-4 and TRBJ2-3, with D maybe TRBD1 (6 bases). V was cut by 6 bases and J by 0 bases, with 13 bases left in between. This CDR3 region has 15 residues. DNA of the CDR3: TGTGCCAGCAGCGAAGACAGGCCTAGCACAGATACGCAGTATTTT. It encodes CASSEDRPSTDTQYF.

The chain employs TRBV5-4 and TRBJ2-7, with D maybe TRBD1 (5 bases). Trimming cost V 4 bases and J 5 bases, with 13 bases left between them. The CDR3 consists of 13 residues. Germline CDR1 SGHNT, CDR2 YYREEE (reference sequence). The CDR3 DNA sequence: TGTGCCAGCAGCCAAGGGGTGAGTCACGAGCAGTACTTC. The encoded protein is CASSQGVSHEQYF.

The table lists this clonotype with a few counts. J is TRBJ1-5 and V is TRBV28, with D hard to call. CDR3 length equals 14 residues. The germline V gene has CDR1 MDHEN and CDR2 SYDVKM. Trimming shortened V by 5 bases and J by 3 bases, and 11 bases separated the two germline ends. The CDR3 is CASSVLGNNQPQHF. In DNA form, the CDR3 reads TGTGCCAGCAGTGTCCTGGGTAACAATCAGCCCCAGCATTTT.

This clonotype was recorded a few times. As DNA, the CDR3 is TGTGCCAGGGAACAGGGAGTTGGGTCTGGAAACACCATATATTTT. Amino acid sequence: CAREQGVGSGNTIYF. The chain employs TRBV6-1 and TRBJ1-3, with a weak D call TRBD1 (6 bases). Germline loops: CDR1 MNHNS, CDR2 SASEGT. The germline V and J ends were trimmed by 9 bases and 1 base, with 16 bases remaining between them. There are 15 residues in the CDR3.

In regard to this clonotype: This may come from a read error, since a much larger clone is one base off. The J gene is TRBJ2-7, the V gene TRBV24-1; D possibly corresponds to TRBD2 (7 bases). Per the germline V gene, CDR1 is KGHDR and CDR2 is SFDVKD. The CDR3 covers 13 residues. CDR3 region: CATSEGGPYKQYF. The CDR3 nucleotides read TGTGCCACCAGTGAGGGGGGGCCCTACAAGCAGTACTTC.

Ten or more counts support this clonotype. V and J are TRBV6-1 and TRBJ1-1; 7 bases match TRBD1. J gave up 0 bases and V 3 bases, and 4 bases lay outside the gene matches. The germline CDR1 and CDR2 sequences are MNHNS and SASEGT. CDR3 size: 15 residues. The CDR3, as DNA: TGTGCCAGCAGTGAGCGACAGGGAATGAACACTGAAGCTTTCTTT. Its protein product is CASSERQGMNTEAFF.

This clonotype was counted between two and nine times. V gene TRBV29-1 combines with J gene TRBJ1-2; D is undetermined. Germline V gene sequence: CDR1 SQVTM, CDR2 ANQGSEA. CDR3 length: 18 amino acids. V dropped 1 base and J dropped 5 bases, with 26 bases sitting between them. The CDR3 protein is CSVEGPVGSSGPKYGYTF. CDR3 in DNA: TGCAGCGTTGAAGGGCCAGTAGGATCGAGCGGGCCAAAATATGGCTACACCTTC.

This clonotype has more than one count but fewer than ten. The rearrangement uses TRBV3-1 and TRBJ2-2; 10 bases line up with TRBD1. Germline V lookup: CDR1 LGHDT, CDR2 YNNKEL (reference sequence). The CDR3 runs 16 residues. V was clipped by 3 bases and J by 6 bases; unmatched bases: 7. CDR3 nucleotide sequence: TGTGCCAGCAGCCAGACAGGGGGCGAAATGGCCGGGGAGCTGTTTTTT. It translates to CASSQTGGEMAGELFF.

This clonotype was detected ten times or more. J is TRBJ1-3 and V is TRBV29-1; 7 nucleotides line up with TRBD1. The CDR3 length is 15 residues. Germline loops: CDR1 SQVTM, CDR2 ANQGSEA. V lost 7 bases, J lost 0 bases, and 9 bases stayed unmatched. This CDR3 is CSASRDSASGNTIYF. CDR3 nucleotides: TGCAGCGCCTCGCGGGACAGTGCCTCTGGAAACACCATATATTTT.

V gene TRBV9 combines with J gene TRBJ1-1; 7 positions match TRBD1. Germline CDR1 and CDR2: SGDLS and YYNGEE. This CDR3 has 14 residues. J lost 7 bases, V lost 2 bases, and 8 bases had no gene match. The CDR3 region has the DNA TGTGCCAGCAGCGTCACCGGGACAGAAGGTGAAGCTTTCTTT. This translates into CASSVTGTEGEAFF.

This clonotype was seen at least ten times. V usage is TRBV29-1 and J usage is TRBJ2-3, with no clear D. The V and J ends lost 4 bases and 4 bases respectively, with 6 bases between them. Germline CDR1 reads SQVTM; CDR2 reads ANQGSEA. The CDR3 has 11 residues. The CDR3, as DNA: TGCAGCGTTGTAATACCAGATACGCAGTATTTT. Translated, it gives CSVVIPDTQYF.

The chain couples TRBV9 to TRBJ2-7, with D unclear. CDR1 and CDR2 (germline): SGDLS, YYNGEE. V gave up 0 bases and J gave up 1 base, with 8 bases separating them. The CDR3 has 14 amino acids. The CDR3 DNA sequence: TGTGCCAGCAGCGTAGATTTGGGTTCCTACGAGCAGTACTTC. Translation: CASSVDLGSYEQYF.

This clonotype occurred many times. The chain is built from TRBV6-6 and TRBJ2-1; the D gene is possibly TRBD1 (5 bases). V was shortened by 10 bases and J by 6 bases, with 22 bases between the two germline ends. This CDR3 has 15 amino acids. The germline gives CDR1 MNHNY, CDR2 SVGAGI (reference sequence). This chain's CDR3 is CATVPPVEGVNEQFF. CDR3 nucleotide sequence: TGTGCCACCGTCCCCCCAGTAGAAGGGGTCAATGAGCAGTTCTTC.

This chain connects TRBV4-2 to TRBJ1-3, with a weak D call TRBD1 (5 bases). Germline V gene lookup returns CDR1 LGHNA and CDR2 YNFKEQ. The CDR3 loop spans 16 amino acids. V was trimmed by 0 bases and J by 0 bases, leaving 9 bases between them. The CDR3 DNA follows: TGTGCCAGCAGCCAAGACCGGGACGGCTCTGGAAACACCATATATTTT. Encoded protein: CASSQDRDGSGNTIYF.